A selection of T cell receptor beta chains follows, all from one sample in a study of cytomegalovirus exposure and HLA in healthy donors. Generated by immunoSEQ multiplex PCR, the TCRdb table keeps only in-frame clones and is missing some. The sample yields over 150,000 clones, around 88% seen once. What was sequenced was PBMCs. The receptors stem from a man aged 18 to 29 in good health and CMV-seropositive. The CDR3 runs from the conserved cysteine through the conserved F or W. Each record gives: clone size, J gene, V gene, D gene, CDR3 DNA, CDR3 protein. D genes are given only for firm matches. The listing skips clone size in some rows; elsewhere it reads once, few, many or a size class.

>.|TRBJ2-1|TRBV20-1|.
TGCAGTGCTAGCAGGGTTCAGCAGTTCTTC
CSASRVQQFF
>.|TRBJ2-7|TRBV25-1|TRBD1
TGTGCCAGCAGTGAAACGGGGACAGGCTACTACGAGCAGTACTTC
CASSETGTGYYEQYF
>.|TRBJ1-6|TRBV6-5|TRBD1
TGTGCCAGCAGTTACCGGACAGGAAAAAATTCACCCCTCCACTTT
CASSYRTGKNSPLHF
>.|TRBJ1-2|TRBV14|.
TGTGCCAGCAGCCCCACAGGGACCGTCTATGGCTACACCTTC
CASSPTGTVYGYTF
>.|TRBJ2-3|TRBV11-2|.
TGTGCCAGCAGCCCTGGAGTACCAGATACGCAGTATTTT
CASSPGVPDTQYF
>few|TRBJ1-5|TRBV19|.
TGTGCCACAGGGTTAGGCAATCAGCCCCAGCATTTT
CATGLGNQPQHF
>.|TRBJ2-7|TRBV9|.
TGTGCCAGCAGCATTACAGGATTGAGCTCCTACGAGCAGTACTTC
CASSITGLSSYEQYF
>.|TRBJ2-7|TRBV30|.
TGTGCCTGGACCCCGGTATACAGGGCATTGGGCGAGCAGTACTTC
CAWTPVYRALGEQYF
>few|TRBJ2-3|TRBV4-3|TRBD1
TGCGCCAGCAGCCGCCAGGGGGAAGACCGGGGGTATTTT
CASSRQGEDRGYF
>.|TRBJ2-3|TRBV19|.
TGTGCCAGTAGTATTCCTGGGGCAGTGGAGAGCACAGATACGCAGTATTTT
CASSIPGAVESTDTQYF
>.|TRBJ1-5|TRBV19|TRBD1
TGTGCCAGTAGTTCGTCCGACAGGGTGCTTAGCAATCAGCCCCAGCATTTT
CASSSSDRVLSNQPQHF
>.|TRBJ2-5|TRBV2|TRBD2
TGTGCCAGCACCCGAGGACTAGCGGGGGGACAAGAGACCCAGTACTTC
CASTRGLAGGQETQYF
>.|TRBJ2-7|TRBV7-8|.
TGTGCCAGCAGCTTAAGCAGGGTTACCTACGAGCAGTACTTC
CASSLSRVTYEQYF
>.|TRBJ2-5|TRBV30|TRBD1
TGTGCCTGGAGTAACGGGACAGGGGGCGCGGAGACCCAGTACTTC
CAWSNGTGGAETQYF
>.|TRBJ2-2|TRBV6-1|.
TGTGCCAGCAGTGAAAGGAGACTAGGGGCCGGGGAGCTGTTTTTT
CASSERRLGAGELFF
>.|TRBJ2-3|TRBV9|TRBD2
TGTGCCAGCAGCGCTAGCGGGAGGGCCGGGGATACGCAGTATTTT
CASSASGRAGDTQYF
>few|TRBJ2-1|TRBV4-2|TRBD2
TGTGCCAGCAGCCAAGAGTGGACTAGCGGCTCCTACAATGAGCAGTTCTTC
CASSQEWTSGSYNEQFF
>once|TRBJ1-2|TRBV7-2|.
TGTGCCAGCAGCTTAGATGCGCTCCCGAGGGACTATGGCTACACCTTC
CASSLDALPRDYGYTF
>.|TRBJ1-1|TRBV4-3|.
TGCGCCAGCAGCCACCCCGGACAGAACACTGAAGCTTTCTTT
CASSHPGQNTEAFF
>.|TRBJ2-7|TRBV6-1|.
TGTGCCAGCAGTGAGCCTACCTACGAGCAGTACTTC
CASSEPTYEQYF
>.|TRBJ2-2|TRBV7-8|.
TGTGCCAGCAGCTTAGGGGGCGGGGTCCCGAACACCGGGGAGCTGTTTTTT
CASSLGGGVPNTGELFF
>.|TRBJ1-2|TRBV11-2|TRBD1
TGTGCCAGCAGCAGAGCCAGGGGGCTTGATGGCTACACCTTC
CASSRARGLDGYTF
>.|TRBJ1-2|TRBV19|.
TGTGCCAGTAGTCTGCAGGCCAGTACCTATGGCTACACCTTC
CASSLQASTYGYTF
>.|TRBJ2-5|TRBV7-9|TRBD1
TGTGCCAGCACCCCACCGGGACAGACCCAAGAGACCCAGTACTTC
CASTPPGQTQETQYF
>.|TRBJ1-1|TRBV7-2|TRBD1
TGTGCCAGCAGGATTCCGGGACAGGGGAGCGCTGAAGCTTTCTTT
CASRIPGQGSAEAFF
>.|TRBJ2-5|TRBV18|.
TGTGCCAGCTCACTCGGACAGGGAGGGCCGGAGACCCAGTACTTC
CASSLGQGGPETQYF
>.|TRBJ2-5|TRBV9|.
TGTGCCAGCAGCGTAGGAAGGACCCGCGGGGAGACCCAGTACTTC
CASSVGRTRGETQYF
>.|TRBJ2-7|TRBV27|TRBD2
TGTGCCAGCAGTTTATTCCTAGCGGGCGAGTCAACTATTCTCGAGCAGTACTTC
CASSLFLAGESTILEQYF
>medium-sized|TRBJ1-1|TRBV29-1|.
TGCAGCGGTGCGTGGGGGGGGACTGAAGCTTTCTTT
CSGAWGGTEAFF
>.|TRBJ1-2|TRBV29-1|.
TGCAGCGTTGAGGCCTCCCCAAATGGCTACACCTTC
CSVEASPNGYTF
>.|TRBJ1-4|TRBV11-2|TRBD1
TGTGCCAGCACCTCCGCCGGACAGGGGGCGGGGGAAAAACTGTTTTTT
CASTSAGQGAGEKLFF
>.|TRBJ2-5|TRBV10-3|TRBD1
TGTGCCATCAGTGAGTCGGGCGGGACAGGGGGCGAGACCCAGTACTTC
CAISESGGTGGETQYF
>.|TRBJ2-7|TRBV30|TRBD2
TGTGCCTGGAGTGATGCTAGCGGCCCTTGGGAGCAGTACTTC
CAWSDASGPWEQYF
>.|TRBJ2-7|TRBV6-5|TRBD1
TGTGCCAGCAGCCCCTTCGGACAGGGAACCTACGAGCAGTACTTC
CASSPFGQGTYEQYF
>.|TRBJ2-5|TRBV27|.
TGTGCCAGCAGTTTCCTAGACGGGGAGACCCAGTACTTC
CASSFLDGETQYF
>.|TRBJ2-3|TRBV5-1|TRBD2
TGCGCCAGCAGCTTTTGGGGGAAAGCGGGAAACACAGATACGCAGTATTTT
CASSFWGKAGNTDTQYF
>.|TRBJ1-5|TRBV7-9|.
TGTGCCAGCAGCTTAGGAGGTGAAAATCAGCCCCAGCATTTT
CASSLGGENQPQHF
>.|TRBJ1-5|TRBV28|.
TGTGCCAGCTCCTACCACGGGGGGGCGGGCGGTAGCAATCAGCCCCAGCATTTT
CASSYHGGAGGSNQPQHF
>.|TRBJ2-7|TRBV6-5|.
TGTGCCAGCAGTTACAAGACAGAGCAGTACTTC
CASSYKTEQYF
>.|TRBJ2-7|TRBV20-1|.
TGCAGTGCTGCGGTAAGCTACGAGCAGTACTTC
CSAAVSYEQYF
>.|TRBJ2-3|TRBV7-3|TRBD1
TGTGCCAGCAGCCCACCGGGACAGGGCACAGATACGCAGTATTTT
CASSPPGQGTDTQYF